Sequencing of this T cell receptor (beta chain) was carried out in a study of blood T cell repertoires in COVID-19. Study overall: Material from acute and convalescent COVID-19 was sourced from the United States, Italy and Spain. Sources were T cells, B-cell-depleted T cells, or PBMCs; the material itself was cDNA or gDNA.

Study processing details: Amplification of reference gene primers provided the estimated nucleated cell counts. Some clones are missing from TCRdb's copy, which holds only in-frame ones; the method was immunoSEQ multiplex PCR. D and trimming were read from the DNA, whereas the V and J calls and clone size are those reported in that table. The table lists approximately 110,000 clones, about 80% of them singletons, with under 7% in the top ten. The ends lost 4 bases at V and 2 bases at J; junction bases unmatched: 17. In germline, CDR1 is LNHDA, CDR2 SQIVND (reference sequence). The CDR3 extends over 19 amino acids.

The genes are TRBV19 and TRBJ2-7, with 10 bases matching TRBD2. Sample: peripheral blood. This receptor was obtained from a woman in her fifties or sixties with acute or convalescent COVID-19. CDR3 in amino acids: CASSSSGTSVRDLTYEQYF. The CDR3 DNA is TGTGCCAGTAGTAGTTCCGGGACTAGCGTACGCGACCTTACCTACGAGCAGTACTTC.